Presented here are 16 T cell receptor beta chains from one specimen sequenced in a study of shared clonotypes between healthy human individuals. TCRdb's table, derived via immunoSEQ multiplex PCR, lists solely in-frame clones and lacks some. The data show some 450,000 clones, approximately 80% seen once. Sequences were obtained from PBMCs. All receptors come from a woman aged 40 to 55 in good health. Some clones in this sample may be carry-over from other donors' samples.

This chain connects TRBV18 to TRBJ1-1; TRBD1 is a possible D gene (5 bases). CDR1 and CDR2 (germline): KGHSH, LQKENI. V lost 4 bases and J 9 bases, leaving 9 bases between the germline ends. The CDR3 totals 11 residues. DNA for the CDR3: TGTGCCAGCTCACGAGGGGCCCAAGCTTTCTTT. Translation: CASSRGAQAFF.

The chain uses TRBV30 and TRBJ1-4; D ambiguous. Trimming removed 4 bases from V and 7 bases from J, with 16 bases in between. There are 14 residues in the CDR3. Germline CDR1 and CDR2: GTSNPN and SVGIG (reference sequence). The CDR3 DNA is TGTGCCTGGAAGTTGGCATCCCGGAGTGAAAAACTGTTTTTT. Residues: CAWKLASRSEKLFF.

This clone was seen a handful of times. V is TRBV29-1 and J is TRBJ2-7, with D maybe TRBD2 (6 bases). The ends were cut back, 4 bases at V and 2 bases at J, with 9 bases in the middle. Germline CDR1 and CDR2: SQVTM and ANQGSEA. This CDR3 has 12 amino acids. The CDR3 DNA sequence: TGCAGCGTTGGCCCGGGGGCCTACGAGCAGTACTTC. Its protein product is CSVGPGAYEQYF.

The chain is built from TRBV14 and TRBJ2-7, with D maybe TRBD2 (5 bases). The germline V gene has CDR1 SGHDN and CDR2 FVKESK. V gave up 3 bases and J gave up 7 bases, with 31 bases separating them. CDR3 length: 19 amino acids. The DNA of the CDR3 is TGTGCCAGCAGCCACAAGAGTGGAGCTTGGAGCGGAGCCCTCTTTGAGCAGTACTTC. Protein product: CASSHKSGAWSGALFEQYF.

This clone was seen a handful of times. CDR3 sequence reads: CASSLNRGRHSPLHF. The CDR3 DNA reads TGTGCCTCGAGCCTCAACAGGGGTAGGCATTCACCCCTCCACTTT. The chain couples TRBV30 to TRBJ1-6, with 7 bases identical to TRBD1. The CDR3 runs 15 residues. Germline V gene data show CDR1 as GTSNPN and CDR2 as SVGIG (reference sequence). Unmatched junction bases numbered 14, after V lost 7 bases and J lost 8 bases.

This rearrangement joins TRBV19 to TRBJ1-1; the D gene is possibly TRBD1 (6 bases). Trimming stripped 5 bases from V and 1 base from J, with 14 bases between. The germline V gene has CDR1 LNHDA and CDR2 SQIVND (reference sequence). The CDR3 totals 15 residues. CDR3 amino acids: CASSPRTDRNTEAFF. The CDR3, as DNA: TGTGCCAGTAGTCCGCGGACAGATCGGAACACTGAAGCTTTCTTT.

The V gene is TRBV21-1, the J gene TRBJ2-1. TRBV21-1 is described as a pseudogene. This CDR3 comprises 16 residues. CDR3 amino acids: CASSRYGVGPYNEQFF. For the CDR3, the DNA is TGTGCCAGCAGCCGATATGGCGTGGGACCTTACAATGAGCAGTTCTTC.

The gene calls are TRBV9 and TRBJ1-2, with D perhaps TRBD1 (6 bases). The CDR3 has 15 residues. V was pared by 1 base and J by 4 bases, with 14 bases between. From germline, CDR1 is SGDLS and CDR2 YYNGEE. CDR3 nucleotide sequence: TGTGCCAGCAGCGTACTCGGGGACACCACCTATGGCTACACCTTC. This encodes CASSVLGDTTYGYTF. Variable domain in full (rest from reference TRBV9 and TRBJ1-2): DSGVTQTPKHLITATGQRVTLRCSPRSGDLSVYWYQQSLDQGLQFLIQYYNGEERAKGNILERFSAQQFPDLHSELNLSSLELGDSALYFCASSVLGDTTYGYTFGSGTRLTVV.

This clone was picked up one time. The chain links TRBV30 to TRBJ1-5, with D maybe TRBD1 (6 bases). The CDR3 runs 13 residues. Per germline, CDR1 GTSNPN and CDR2 SVGIG (reference sequence). Trimming removed 2 bases from V and 5 bases from J, with 10 bases in between. Here the CDR3 reads CAWSSGDYQPQHF. In DNA, the CDR3 is TGTGCCTGGAGTTCAGGGGATTATCAGCCCCAGCATTTT.

To note about this clone: This may arise from a read error, as a much more abundant clone is one base away. Other nucleotide sequences in the sample specify the same CDR3. The V gene is TRBV5-8, the J gene TRBJ2-3; no clear D gene. In germline, CDR1 is SGHTS, CDR2 YDEGEE. Trimming removed 4 bases at V and 5 bases at J, with 8 bases between. The CDR3 is 12 residues long. CDR3 protein: CASSLLRDTQYF. In DNA, the CDR3 is TGTGCCAGCAGCCTGCTCAGAGATACGCAGTATTTT.

This chain uses TRBV19 with TRBJ2-6; tentatively, D is TRBD1 (5 bases). From germline, CDR1 is LNHDA and CDR2 SQIVND (reference sequence). This CDR3 has 16 residues. Deletions cut 5 bases from V and 0 bases from J, with 11 bases between. The CDR3 DNA follows: TGTGCCAGTAGTTCTTACAGGTCCTCTGGGGCCAACGTCCTGACTTTC. This translates into CASSSYRSSGANVLTF.

In the case of this clone: A single base separates this from a much larger clone, so it may be a read error. The same CDR3 also results from other DNA sequences found in this sample. The V gene is TRBV5-4, the J gene TRBJ2-7; TRBD1 aligns across 7 bases. V was pared by 5 bases and J by 11 bases, with 19 bases of the junction left unmatched. Per germline, CDR1 SGHNT and CDR2 YYREEE (reference sequence). The CDR3 sequence is 15 residues long. The CDR3 sequence is CASSSPRDRGSGKYF. DNA for the CDR3: TGTGCCAGCAGTTCACCCCGGGACAGAGGCTCCGGAAAGTACTTC.

J is TRBJ2-1 and V is TRBV28; 7 positions match TRBD2. The J segment lost 6 bases and the V segment lost 5 bases, leaving 10 bases of the junction unmatched. The CDR3 is made up of 15 amino acids. CDR1 and CDR2 (germline): MDHEN, SYDVKM. CDR3: CASSPPAGMLNEQFF. The CDR3 DNA is TGTGCCAGCAGTCCACCAGCGGGGATGCTCAATGAGCAGTTCTTC. The variable domain in full, completed from reference TRBV28 and TRBJ2-1, reads DVKVTQSSRYLVKRTGEKVFLECVQDMDHENMFWYRQDPGLGLRLIYFSYDVKMKEKGDIPEGYSVSREKKERFSLILESASTNQTSMYLCASSPPAGMLNEQFFGPGTRLTVL.

The chain recombines TRBV5-4 with TRBJ2-7; tentative D call: TRBD1 (5 bases). V lost 4 bases to trimming and J lost 0 bases, with 14 bases between them. CDR1 is SGHNT, CDR2 YYREEE, per germline (reference sequence). The CDR3 consists of 15 residues. Written as DNA, the CDR3 is TGTGCCAGCAGCACGCTAAGGGGAAGCTCCTACGAGCAGTACTTC. Protein: CASSTLRGSSYEQYF.

The rearrangement uses TRBV27 and TRBJ2-3; 10 bases align to TRBD2. The ends lost 0 bases at V and 3 bases at J; junction bases unmatched: 12. Looked up from germline, CDR1 is MNHEY and CDR2 is SMNVEV (reference sequence). This CDR3 is built from 19 residues. Here the CDR3 DNA reads TGTGCCAGCAGTTTATCGACTAACTTCGGACTAGCGGAGACAGATACGCAGTATTTT. It is translated as CASSLSTNFGLAETDTQYF.

The chain uses TRBV7-2 and TRBJ2-5; D possibly uses TRBD1 or TRBD2 (5 bases each). The last part of the DNA fits TRBJ2-7 better; the J call may be wrong. The V gene's germline CDR1 is SGHTA and CDR2 FQGNSA. This CDR3 contains 13 residues. The CDR3 DNA sequence: TGTGCCAGCAGCCGGGACGGTGCCCACGAGCAGTACTTC. Its translation is CASSRDGAHEQYF.